This section outlines one TCR beta chain sequence together with its context. What it recognizes is unknown. These data are taken from a study of cytomegalovirus exposure and HLA in healthy donors. General study points: Associated with cytomegalovirus, according to the listing, were around 160 TCR beta chains.

Germline CDR1 MGHRA, CDR2 YSYEKL. The CDR3 extends over 19 amino acids. V was pared by 4 bases and J by 4 bases, with 20 bases of the junction left unmatched. PCR was performed using 60 Vbeta and 13 Jbeta primers. The table came from immunoSEQ multiplex PCR; TCRdb's copy has only in-frame clones and leaves some out. Among approximately 150,000 clones listed, 84% were seen once. The chain couples TRBV4-1 to TRBJ2-7, with 9 positions matching TRBD2. This TCR came from a boy between 2 and 10 years old in good health and CMV-seronegative. Sequenced input: PBMCs. CDR3 protein: CASSPKPLAGAYLWYEQYF. CDR3 coding DNA: TGCGCCAGCAGCCCGAAACCTTTAGCGGGAGCGTATCTGTGGTACGAGCAGTACTTC.